This T cell receptor beta chain was captured in a study of blood T cell repertoires in COVID-19. Method: immunoSEQ multiplex PCR; TCRdb's copy keeps in-frame clones and lacks some. The sample contains 150,000 or so clones, approximately 80% of which appear only once. Germline lookup yields CDR1 MDHEN and CDR2 SYDVKM. This CDR3 spans 13 amino acids. Trimming pared 3 bases from V and 10 bases from J, leaving 15 bases between. The origin of this receptor is a man between 35 and 55 years old who had recovered from COVID-19. The sample consisted of PBMCs or T cells enriched from blood (not recorded which). The J gene is TRBJ1-1, the V gene TRBV28; D remains ambiguous. The DNA of the CDR3 is TGTGCCAGCAGTTTTTCCCCTACCGTTGTAGCTTTCTTT. Its protein is CASSFSPTVVAFF.